This T cell receptor (beta chain) derives from a study of blood T cells in healthy people across ages. Notes on the study in general: Naive and antigen-experienced cells could not be conclusively compared, given unsorted PBMCs. Shifts in expanded clonotypes may have been confounded by donor CMV status, which was unknown.

A J-beta primer mix and a sample-barcoded 5' primer were used in a second PCR of roughly 6 to 11 cycles. MiXCR, run by TCRdb on the 5' RACE reads, gives a single entry per CDR3 protein. The table lists nearly 1 million distinct CDR3 sequences, roughly 50% of them singletons. Trimming took off 1 base at V and 0 bases at J, with 16 bases between the two ends. Germline lookup yields CDR1 LGHNA and CDR2 YNFKEQ. This CDR3 comprises 18 residues. As for this clonotype: As yet, its antigen is unknown.

The sequenced sample was blood. The gene calls are TRBV4-2 and TRBJ2-1, with D possibly matching TRBD2 (5 bases). The TCR sequence derives from a woman aged 55-69 years in good health. As DNA, the CDR3 is TGTGCCAGCAGCCAAGCCCCATTCCTAGCTAGCTCCTACAATGAGCAGTTCTTC. It yields the protein CASSQAPFLASSYNEQFF.